Reported below is one TCR beta chain. Its antigen is not known. It was CD45RO-negative cells, positively selected for CCR7, that made up naive CD8 cells, with terminally differentiated effector memory CD45RA+ cells excluded. The study enrolled healthy HIV-negative adults without recent acute infections or vaccinations as donors. Nashville, Tennessee was home to all donors, each a Caucasian adult. This record belongs to a study of shared clonotypes between healthy human individuals. Unmatched junction bases numbered 12, after V lost 6 bases and J lost 1 base. Germline V CDR1 and CDR2: MDHEN, SYDVKM. This CDR3 spans 18 amino acids. The authors distributed each subset's genomic DNA evenly over several immunoSEQ plates. Profiling relied on immunoSEQ multiplex PCR, and the TCRdb table lists in-frame clones only, not all of them. The sample lists roughly 590,000 clones, just under 97% occurring once. Overall study results and limits: Rarefaction showed sorted-subset sequencing was incomplete despite large depth.

Sequencing was performed on naive CD8+ T cells sorted from blood. The gene calls are TRBV28 and TRBJ1-6, with TRBD1 identical over 7 bases. This sequence was found in a woman in her 30s in good health. The CDR3 loop reads CASRPSRGRFSYNSPLHF. The CDR3 DNA reads as TGTGCCAGCAGGCCCTCTAGGGGGCGTTTTTCCTATAATTCACCCCTCCACTTT. The full variable domain, completed using reference TRBV28 and TRBJ1-6, is DVKVTQSSRYLVKRTGEKVFLECVQDMDHENMFWYRQDPGLGLRLIYFSYDVKMKEKGDIPEGYSVSREKKERFSLILESASTNQTSMYLCASRPSRGRFSYNSPLHFGNGTRLTVT.